This TCR beta chain was obtained from a study of OX40 agonist ivuxolimab in advanced cancers. For the study at large: In this cohort, patients received ivuxolimab, an agonistic anti-OX40 (CD134) antibody. Dose-escalation patients were diagnosed with hepatocellular carcinoma, melanoma, renal cell cancer or head and neck cancer. Study conclusions and caveats: By week 6 at 0.1 to 3.0 mg/kg, blood CD4+ and CD8+ T cells had expanded clonally.

Turning to this clone: Its matching antigen is unknown. Since a much larger clone is just one base distant, this may be a read error.

The V gene lost 0 bases and the J gene lost 8 bases, with 5 bases spanning the gap. The CDR3 spans 12 residues. Germline V gene lookup returns CDR1 MGHRA and CDR2 YSYEKL. Profiled with immunoSEQ multiplex PCR; TCRdb holds only in-frame clones, not every one. The table lists around 40,000 clones, approximately 80% of them singletons. This TCR derives from an adult with an advanced solid tumor such as melanoma, head and neck, liver or kidney cancer. This material consisted of CD4+ or CD8+ T cells sorted from blood, taken in a trial of the OX40 agonist ivuxolimab. The gene calls are TRBV4-1 and TRBJ2-1, with D unresolved. The CDR3, as DNA: TGCGCCAGCAGCCAAGATGGGGATGAGCAGTTCTTC. Translated, it gives CASSQDGDEQFF.